These 2 T cell receptor beta chains came from one sample sequenced in a study of blood T cells in healthy people across ages. Sample-barcoded 5' priming and a J-beta primer mix drove a second PCR of 7 to 11 cycles. TCRdb re-called the 5' RACE reads through MiXCR, storing one row per CDR3 protein. In the table there are approximately 800,000 distinct CDR3 sequences, more than 50% of which are singletons. Sequenced: blood. These receptors were obtained from a man aged 35 to 55 in good health.

This clonotype was detected only a few times. CDR3 sequence (DNA): TGTGCCATCTCCCCCCCTAGCGACAATGAGCAGTTCTTC. As protein: CAISPPSDNEQFF. J is TRBJ2-1 and V is TRBV28; weak D call: TRBD2 (6 bases). Per germline, CDR1 MDHEN and CDR2 SYDVKM. The CDR3 is 13 amino acids. Trimming shortened V by 10 bases and J by 5 bases, and 15 bases separated the two germline ends.

This CDR3 is CASTSTGELFF. In nucleotides, the CDR3 is TGTGCCAGCACCAGTACCGGGGAGCTGTTTTTT. The genes are TRBV6-1 and TRBJ2-2, with D unclear. There are 11 residues in the CDR3. Germline values: CDR1 MNHNS, CDR2 SASEGT. V lost 7 bases to trimming and J lost 5 bases, with 5 bases between them.